This paragraph reports one TCR beta chain. Authors' analysis steps: Samples held a median of around 96,000 TCRs, range about 23,224–690,600. Via MiXCR, TCRdb re-called the RACE reads, giving one row per CDR3 protein. Here the V and J calls rest on TCRdb's processing, not on the authors' analysis. The repertoire holds 110,000 to 150,000 distinct CDR3 sequences, with 12% as singletons. The data are from a study of human T cells and chemical hapten exposure. Time point indicated: patch test 2, 6 weeks after DPC sensitization. As to treatment: therapeutic diphenylcyclopropenone sensitization with weekly scalp DPC. Germline V gene sequence: CDR1 SQVTM, CDR2 ANQGSEA. Trimming cost V 7 bases and J 9 bases; bases outside gene matches: 10. The CDR3 totals 13 residues.

This TCR was recovered from a woman aged 45 to 65 with alopecia areata. Some clones in this sample may be carry-over from other donors' samples. The sequencing here drew on whole blood, taken in connection with sensitization to the hapten diphenylcyclopropenone (DPC). V and J are TRBV29-1 and TRBJ2-7; 12 nucleotides line up with TRBD2. The CDR3 here is CSAETSGSSGQYF. CDR3 DNA: TGCAGCGCCGAGACTAGCGGGAGTTCTGGGCAGTACTTC.